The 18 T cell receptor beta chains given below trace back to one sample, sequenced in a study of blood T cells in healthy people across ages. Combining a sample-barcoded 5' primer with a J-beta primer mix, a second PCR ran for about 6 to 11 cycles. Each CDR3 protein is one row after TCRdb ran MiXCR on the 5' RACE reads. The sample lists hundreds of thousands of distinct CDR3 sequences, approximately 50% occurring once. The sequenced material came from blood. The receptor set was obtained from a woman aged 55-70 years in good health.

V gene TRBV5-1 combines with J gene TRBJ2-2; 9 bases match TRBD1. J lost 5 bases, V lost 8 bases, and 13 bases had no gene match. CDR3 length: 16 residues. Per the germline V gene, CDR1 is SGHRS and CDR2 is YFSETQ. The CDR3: CASTPGGTGLTGELFF. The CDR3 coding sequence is TGCGCCAGTACCCCTGGGGGGACAGGGTTGACCGGGGAGCTGTTTTTT.

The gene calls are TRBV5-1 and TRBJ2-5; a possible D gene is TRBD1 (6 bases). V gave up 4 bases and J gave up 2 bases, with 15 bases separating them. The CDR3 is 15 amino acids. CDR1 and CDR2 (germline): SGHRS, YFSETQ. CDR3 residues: CASSPSGTTQETQYF. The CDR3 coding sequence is TGCGCCAGCAGCCCCTCCGGGACAACTCAAGAGACCCAGTACTTC.

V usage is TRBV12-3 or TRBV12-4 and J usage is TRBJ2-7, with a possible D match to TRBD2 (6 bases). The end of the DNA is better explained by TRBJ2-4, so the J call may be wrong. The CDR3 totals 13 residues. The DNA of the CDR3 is TGTGCCAGCGGGCGCGGGGTGGTGAACATTCAGTACTTC. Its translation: CASGRGVVNIQYF.

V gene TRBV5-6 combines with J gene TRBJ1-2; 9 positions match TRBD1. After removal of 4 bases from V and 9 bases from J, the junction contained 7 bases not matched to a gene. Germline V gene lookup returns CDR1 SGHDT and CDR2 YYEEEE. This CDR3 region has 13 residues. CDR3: CASSTPGQGRYTF. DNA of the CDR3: TGTGCCAGCAGCACACCGGGACAGGGACGCTACACCTTC. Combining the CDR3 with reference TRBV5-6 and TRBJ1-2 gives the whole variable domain DAGVTQSPTHLIKTRGQQVTLRCSPKSGHDTVSWYQQALGQGPQFIFQYYEEEERQRGNFPDRFSGHQFPNYSSELNVNALLLGDSALYLCASSTPGQGRYTFGSGTRLTVV.

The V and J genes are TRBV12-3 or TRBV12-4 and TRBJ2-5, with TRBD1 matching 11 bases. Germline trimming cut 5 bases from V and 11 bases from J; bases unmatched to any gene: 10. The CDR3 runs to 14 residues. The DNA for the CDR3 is TGTGCCAGCAGTCCGGGACAGGGGGGAACTGAGCAGTACTTC. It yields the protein CASSPGQGGTEQYF.

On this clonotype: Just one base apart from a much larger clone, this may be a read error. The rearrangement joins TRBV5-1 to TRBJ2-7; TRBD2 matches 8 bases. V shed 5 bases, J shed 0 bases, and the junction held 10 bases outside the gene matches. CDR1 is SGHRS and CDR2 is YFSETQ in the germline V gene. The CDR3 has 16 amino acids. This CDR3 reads CASSGGREVLSYEQYF. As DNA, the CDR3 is TGCGCCAGCAGTGGTGGGCGGGAGGTCCTCTCCTACGAGCAGTACTTC.

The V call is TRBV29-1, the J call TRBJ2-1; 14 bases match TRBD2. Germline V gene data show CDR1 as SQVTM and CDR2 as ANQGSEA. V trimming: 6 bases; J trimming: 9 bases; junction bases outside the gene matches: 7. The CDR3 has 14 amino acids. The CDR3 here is CSVGGLAGGLEQFF. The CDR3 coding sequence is TGCAGCGTGGGAGGACTAGCGGGAGGTCTTGAGCAGTTCTTC.

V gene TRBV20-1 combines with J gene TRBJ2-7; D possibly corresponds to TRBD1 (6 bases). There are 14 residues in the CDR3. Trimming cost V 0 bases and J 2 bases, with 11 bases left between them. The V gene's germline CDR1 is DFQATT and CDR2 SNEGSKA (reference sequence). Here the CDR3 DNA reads TGCAGTGCTAGAGAGGCGGCAGGGGCCTACGAGCAGTACTTC. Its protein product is CSAREAAGAYEQYF.

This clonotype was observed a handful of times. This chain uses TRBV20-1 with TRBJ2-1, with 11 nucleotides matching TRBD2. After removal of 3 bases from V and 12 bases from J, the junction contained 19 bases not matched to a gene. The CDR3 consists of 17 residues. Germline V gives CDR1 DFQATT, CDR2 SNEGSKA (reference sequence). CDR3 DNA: TGCAGTGCTAGTGACCCTACTACTAGCGGGAGTTGGGGAGGGCAGTTCTTC. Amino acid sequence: CSASDPTTSGSWGGQFF.

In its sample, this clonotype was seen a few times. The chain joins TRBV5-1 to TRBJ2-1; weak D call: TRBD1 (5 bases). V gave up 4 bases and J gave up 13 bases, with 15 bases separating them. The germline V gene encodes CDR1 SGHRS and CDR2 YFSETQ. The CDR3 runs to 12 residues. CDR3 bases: TGCGCCAGCAGCCCGAATGGGCAGGGTCAGTTCTTC. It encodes CASSPNGQGQFF.

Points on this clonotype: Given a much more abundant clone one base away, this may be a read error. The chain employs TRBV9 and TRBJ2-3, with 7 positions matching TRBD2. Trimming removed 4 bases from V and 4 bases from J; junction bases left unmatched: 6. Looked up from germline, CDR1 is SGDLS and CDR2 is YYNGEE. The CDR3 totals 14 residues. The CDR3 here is CASSLSGESDTQYF. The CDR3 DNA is TGTGCCAGCAGCTTAAGCGGGGAATCAGATACGCAGTATTTT.

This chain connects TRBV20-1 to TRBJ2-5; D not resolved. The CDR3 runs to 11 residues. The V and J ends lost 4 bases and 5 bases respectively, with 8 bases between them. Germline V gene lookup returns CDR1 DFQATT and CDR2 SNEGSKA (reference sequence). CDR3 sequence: CSATLRETQYF. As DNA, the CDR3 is TGCAGTGCTACCCTCCGGGAGACCCAGTACTTC.

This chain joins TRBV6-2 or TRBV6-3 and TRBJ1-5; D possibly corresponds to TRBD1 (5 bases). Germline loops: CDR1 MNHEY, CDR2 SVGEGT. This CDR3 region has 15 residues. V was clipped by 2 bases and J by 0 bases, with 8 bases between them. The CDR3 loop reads CASSYGHLSNQPQHF. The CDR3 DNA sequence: TGTGCCAGCAGTTACGGACACCTTAGCAATCAGCCCCAGCATTTT.

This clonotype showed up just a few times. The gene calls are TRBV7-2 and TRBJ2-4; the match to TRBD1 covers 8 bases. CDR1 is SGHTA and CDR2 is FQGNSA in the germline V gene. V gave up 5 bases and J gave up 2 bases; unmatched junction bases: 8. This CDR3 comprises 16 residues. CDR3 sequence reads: CASSRPGQGTKNIQYF. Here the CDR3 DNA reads TGTGCCAGCAGCCGACCCGGACAGGGAACCAAAAACATTCAGTACTTC.

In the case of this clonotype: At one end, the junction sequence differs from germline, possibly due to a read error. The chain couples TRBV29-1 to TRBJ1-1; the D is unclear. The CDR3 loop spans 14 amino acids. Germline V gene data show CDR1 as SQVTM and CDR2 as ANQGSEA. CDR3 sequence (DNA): TGCAGCGCCCCTGAATCGGAGTGGAACCCTGAAGCTTTCTTT. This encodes CSAPESEWNPEAFF.

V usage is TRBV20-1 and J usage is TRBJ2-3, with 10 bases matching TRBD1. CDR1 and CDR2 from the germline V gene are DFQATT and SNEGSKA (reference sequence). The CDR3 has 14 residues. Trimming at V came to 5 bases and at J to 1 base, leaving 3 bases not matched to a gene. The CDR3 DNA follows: TGCAGTGCTGGGACAGGGGATGGCACAGATACGCAGTATTTT. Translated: CSAGTGDGTDTQYF.

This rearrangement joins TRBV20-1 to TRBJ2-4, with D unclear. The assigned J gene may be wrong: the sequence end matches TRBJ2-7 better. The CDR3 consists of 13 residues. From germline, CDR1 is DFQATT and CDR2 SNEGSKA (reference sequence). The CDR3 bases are TGCAGTGCTAGAGTCCCCAACCAGTACGAGCAGTACTTC. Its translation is CSARVPNQYEQYF.

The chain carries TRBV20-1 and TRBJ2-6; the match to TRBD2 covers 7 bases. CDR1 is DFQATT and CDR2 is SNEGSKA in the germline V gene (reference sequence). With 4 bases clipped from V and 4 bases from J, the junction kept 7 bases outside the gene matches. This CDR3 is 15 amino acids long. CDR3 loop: CSATRREFGANVLTF. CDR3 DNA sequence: TGCAGTGCTACGCGGCGGGAGTTCGGGGCCAACGTCCTGACTTTC.